This T cell receptor beta chain originates from a study of blood T cells in healthy people across ages. The study, taken as a whole, reports: The authors considered diversity estimates from one million T cells to be underestimates.

Details on this clonotype: Its antigen is not identified.

The CDR3 has 14 residues. Germline V lookup: CDR1 SGHAT, CDR2 FQNNGV. V was shortened by 6 bases and J by 1 base, with 12 bases between the two germline ends. Per sample, no less than 5 micrograms of total RNA were extracted. PCR was performed a second time for about 7 to 11 cycles using a sample-barcoded 5' primer and a J-beta primer mix. TCRdb re-called the 5' RACE reads through MiXCR, storing one row per CDR3 protein. The sample consists of about 680,000 distinct CDR3 sequences, approximately 50% of them appearing once. J is TRBJ1-2 and V is TRBV11-2; D possibly corresponds to TRBD1 (6 bases). Sequences were obtained from blood. The TCR sequence derives from a woman aged 55-70 years in good health. DNA for the CDR3: TGTGCCAGCAGTTCCGGACAGATTAACTATGGCTACACCTTC. It yields the protein CASSSGQINYGYTF.